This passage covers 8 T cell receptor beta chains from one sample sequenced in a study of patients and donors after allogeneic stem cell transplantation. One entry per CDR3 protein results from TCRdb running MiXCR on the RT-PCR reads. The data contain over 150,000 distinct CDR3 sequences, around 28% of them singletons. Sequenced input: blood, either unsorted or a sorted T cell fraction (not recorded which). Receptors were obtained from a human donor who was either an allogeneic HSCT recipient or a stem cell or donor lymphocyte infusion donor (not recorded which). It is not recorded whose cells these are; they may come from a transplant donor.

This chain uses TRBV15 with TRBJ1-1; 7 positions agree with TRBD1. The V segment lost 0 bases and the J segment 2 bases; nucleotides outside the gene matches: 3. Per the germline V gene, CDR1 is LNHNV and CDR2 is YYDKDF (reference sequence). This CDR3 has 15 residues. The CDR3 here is CATSRDRQGNTEAFF. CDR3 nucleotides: TGTGCCACCAGCAGAGATCGACAGGGAAACACTGAAGCTTTCTTT. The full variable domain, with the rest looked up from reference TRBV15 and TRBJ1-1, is DAMVIQNPRYQVTQFGKPVTLSCSQTLNHNVMYWYQQKSSQAPKLLFHYYDKDFNNEADTPDNFQSRRPNTSFCFLDIRSPGLGDTAMYLCATSRDRQGNTEAFFGQGTRLTVV.

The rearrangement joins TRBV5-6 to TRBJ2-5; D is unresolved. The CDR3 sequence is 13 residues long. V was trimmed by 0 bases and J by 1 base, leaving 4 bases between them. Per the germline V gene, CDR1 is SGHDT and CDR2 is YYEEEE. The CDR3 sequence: CASSLVSQETQYF. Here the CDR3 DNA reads TGTGCCAGCAGCTTGGTGAGCCAAGAGACCCAGTACTTC.

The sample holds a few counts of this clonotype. CDR3 protein: CASSVEPTGYGYTF. As DNA, the CDR3 is TGTGCCAGCAGCGTAGAGCCGACAGGCTATGGCTACACCTTC. V gene TRBV9 combines with J gene TRBJ1-2; weak D call: TRBD1 (6 bases). Trimming removed 0 bases from V and 4 bases from J, with 10 bases in between. This CDR3 contains 14 residues. Germline V gene lookup returns CDR1 SGDLS and CDR2 YYNGEE.

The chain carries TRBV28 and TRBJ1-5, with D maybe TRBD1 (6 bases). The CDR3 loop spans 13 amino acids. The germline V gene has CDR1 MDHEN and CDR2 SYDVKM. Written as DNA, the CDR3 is TGTGGTGGGGGGGGCAAAGTCAATCAGCCCCAGCATTTT. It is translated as CGGGGKVNQPQHF.

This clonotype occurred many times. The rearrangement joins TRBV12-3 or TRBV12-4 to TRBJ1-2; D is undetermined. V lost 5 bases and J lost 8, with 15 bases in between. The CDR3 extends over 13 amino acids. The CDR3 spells CASSLDGTMGYTF. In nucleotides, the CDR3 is TGTGCCAGCAGTCTGGACGGCACTATGGGCTACACCTTC.

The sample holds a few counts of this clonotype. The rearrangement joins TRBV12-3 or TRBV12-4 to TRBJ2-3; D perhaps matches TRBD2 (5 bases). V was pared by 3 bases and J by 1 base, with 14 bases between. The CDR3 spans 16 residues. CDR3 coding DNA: TGTGCCAGCAGTTTTGGAGGCTCTAGTGGCACAGATACGCAGTATTTT. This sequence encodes CASSFGGSSGTDTQYF.

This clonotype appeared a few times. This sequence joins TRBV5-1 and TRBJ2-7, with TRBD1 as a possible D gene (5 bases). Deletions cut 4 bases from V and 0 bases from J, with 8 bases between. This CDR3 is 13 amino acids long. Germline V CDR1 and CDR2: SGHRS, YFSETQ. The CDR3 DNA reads TGCGCCAGCAGCGGGGCCCTCTCCTACGAGCAGTACTTC. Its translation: CASSGALSYEQYF. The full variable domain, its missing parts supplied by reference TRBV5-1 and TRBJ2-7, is KAGVTQTPRYLIKTRGQQVTLSCSPISGHRSVSWYQQTPGQGLQFLFEYFSETQRNKGNFPGRFSGRQFSNSRSEMNVSTLELGDSALYLCASSGALSYEQYFGPGTRLTVT.

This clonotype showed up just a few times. The CDR3: CASSQEEDRGVYNSPLHF. As DNA, the CDR3 is TGCGCCAGCAGCCAAGAGGAAGACAGGGGGGTTTATAATTCACCCCTCCACTTT. The chain carries TRBV4-3 and TRBJ1-6, with 9 bases aligning to TRBD1. Germline loops: CDR1 LGHNA, CDR2 YSLEER. CDR3 length equals 18 residues. Trimming at V came to 0 bases and at J to 4 bases, leaving 7 bases not matched to a gene.